The TCR beta chain under discussion was sequenced for a study of OX40 agonist ivuxolimab in advanced cancers. The V gene's germline CDR1 is KGHSH and CDR2 LQKENI. This CDR3 spans 17 amino acids. Deletions cut 1 base from V and 3 bases from J, with 15 bases between. Assay used: immunoSEQ multiplex PCR; TCRdb lists only in-frame clones, some missing. Among 85,000 to 130,000 clones, 90% were seen once, and the ten largest hold 0.31%. Sample: CD4+ or CD8+ T cells sorted from blood, taken in a trial of the OX40 agonist ivuxolimab. The chain couples TRBV18 to TRBJ2-2; either TRBD1 or TRBD2 may supply D (6 bases each). The receptor's source is an adult with an advanced solid tumor such as melanoma, head and neck, liver or kidney cancer. CDR3 nucleotide sequence: TGTGCCAGCTCACCACAAGCAGGGGAGGTAGACACCGGGGAGCTGTTTTTT. Its protein is CASSPQAGEVDTGELFF.